These 19 T cell receptor beta chains came from one sample sequenced in a study of blood T cell repertoires in COVID-19. TCRdb's table, derived via immunoSEQ multiplex PCR, lists solely in-frame clones and lacks some. The repertoire has 95,000 to 150,000 clones, about 90% of them found once; the top ten carry around 2.2%. Material: peripheral blood. The receptors were gathered from a man aged 50 or older with COVID-19, enrolled during active disease.

This chain joins TRBV29-1 and TRBJ1-1; D is undetermined. Germline V gene data show CDR1 as SQVTM and CDR2 as ANQGSEA. This CDR3 spans 12 amino acids. The V and J ends lost 3 bases and 3 bases respectively, with 8 bases between them. CDR3 residues: CSVDTGYTEAFF. CDR3 in DNA: TGCAGCGTTGACACGGGTTACACTGAAGCTTTCTTT.

Here the CDR3 DNA reads TGTGCCAGCAGTTCACTTAGCAGGGGTCGCCAAGAGACCCAGTACTTC. Translating it yields CASSSLSRGRQETQYF. The J gene is TRBJ2-5, the V gene TRBV27; TRBD1 is a possible D gene (6 bases). The CDR3 has 16 amino acids. CDR1 is MNHEY and CDR2 is SMNVEV in the germline V gene (reference sequence). Deletions cut 4 bases from V and 1 base from J, with 16 bases between.

This chain connects TRBV30 to TRBJ2-1, with D perhaps TRBD2 (5 bases). This CDR3 has 13 residues. Germline loops: CDR1 GTSNPN, CDR2 SVGIG (reference sequence). Trimming pared 3 bases from V and 5 bases from J, leaving 11 bases between. The CDR3 is CAWRGDGHNEQFF. The CDR3 DNA is TGTGCCTGGAGGGGAGACGGACACAATGAGCAGTTCTTC.

This clone was found once. The chain combines TRBV11-2 with TRBJ1-4; TRBD1 is a possible D gene (6 bases). Germline CDR1 is SGHAT and CDR2 is FQNNGV. Trimming stripped 1 base from V and 4 bases from J, with 16 bases between. CDR3 length equals 17 residues. CDR3 nucleotides: TGTGCCAGCAGCTTAGGGTCGCGGGGGACAAGTAATGAAAAACTGTTTTTT. Translating it yields CASSLGSRGTSNEKLFF.

The chain is built from TRBV11-2 and TRBJ2-3; 9 nucleotides align to TRBD1. The V gene end was trimmed by 4 bases and the J gene end by 3 bases; junction bases not matched to a gene: 5. In germline, CDR1 is SGHAT, CDR2 FQNNGV. The CDR3 sequence is 15 residues long. The CDR3 DNA reads TGTGCCAGCAGCTCTAACAGGGGGCGGACAGATACGCAGTATTTT. Translating gives CASSSNRGRTDTQYF.

The CDR3: CASSSGLAVYNEQFF. The CDR3 DNA sequence: TGCGCCAGCAGCTCGGGACTAGCGGTATACAATGAGCAGTTCTTC. V is TRBV5-1 and J is TRBJ2-1; 11 bases fit TRBD2. Germline-derived CDR1 and CDR2 are SGHRS and YFSETQ. The length of the CDR3 is 15 residues. J was trimmed by 4 bases and V by 3 bases; bases with no gene match: 3.

The chain carries TRBV29-1 and TRBJ2-1, with 9 positions matching TRBD2. The V gene's germline CDR1 is SQVTM and CDR2 ANQGSEA. J gave up 0 bases and V 2 bases, and 8 bases lay outside the gene matches. This CDR3 has 17 amino acids. This CDR3 reads CSVELAGGQSSYNEQFF. For the CDR3, the DNA is TGCAGCGTTGAATTGGCGGGAGGGCAAAGCTCCTACAATGAGCAGTTCTTC.

The V call is TRBV4-1, the J call TRBJ2-1; TRBD2 agrees at 8 bases. The CDR3 loop spans 14 amino acids. Germline CDR1 is MGHRA and CDR2 is YSYEKL. V was pared by 0 bases and J by 10 bases, with 5 bases of the junction left unmatched. The CDR3: CASSQETGTREQFF. The CDR3, as DNA: TGCGCCAGCAGCCAAGAAACGGGGACTAGGGAGCAGTTCTTC.

V usage is TRBV6-5 and J usage is TRBJ1-3; no reliable D call. Per the germline V gene, CDR1 is MNHEY and CDR2 is SVGAGI. The CDR3 spans 13 residues. The V and J ends lost 2 bases and 4 bases respectively, with 6 bases between them. CDR3 in DNA: TGTGCCAGCAGTTACCGCGGGGGAAACACCATATATTTT. Translating it yields CASSYRGGNTIYF.

This clone has only one observation. This chain links TRBV14 with TRBJ2-2, with D unclear. Trimming shortened V by 1 base and J by 7 bases, and 16 bases separated the two germline ends. The CDR3 consists of 16 residues. The germline V gene encodes CDR1 SGHDN and CDR2 FVKESK. The CDR3 loop is CASSQVGRPVGGELFF. The CDR3 coding sequence is TGTGCCAGCAGCCAAGTAGGCAGGCCGGTCGGCGGGGAGCTGTTTTTT.

The chain links TRBV11-2 to TRBJ2-1; TRBD1 might be the D (6 bases). Germline CDR1 and CDR2: SGHAT and FQNNGV. Trimming took off 5 bases at V and 1 base at J, with 9 bases between the two ends. The CDR3 runs 14 residues. The CDR3 region has the DNA TGTGCCAGCAGCCGGACAGTTTCCTACAATGAGCAGTTCTTC. It is translated as CASSRTVSYNEQFF.

This chain joins TRBV24-1 and TRBJ2-2; tentatively, D is TRBD2 (6 bases). Trimming removed 7 bases from V and 6 bases from J, with 11 bases in between. There are 13 residues in the CDR3. Germline V gene data show CDR1 as KGHDR and CDR2 as SFDVKD. CDR3 bases: TGTGCCACCAGATCTAGCGACGCCGGGGAGCTGTTTTTT. It encodes CATRSSDAGELFF.

The chain employs TRBV6-1 and TRBJ2-7, with 11 bases that match TRBD1. V trimming: 6 bases; J trimming: 6 bases; junction bases outside the gene matches: 10. This CDR3 comprises 15 residues. Looked up from germline, CDR1 is MNHNS and CDR2 is SASEGT. CDR3 sequence: CASSSGQGARGEQYV. The CDR3 bases are TGTGCCAGCAGCTCCGGACAGGGGGCGAGGGGCGAGCAGTACGTC.

The V call is TRBV7-3, the J call TRBJ2-7; no clear D gene. The CDR3 runs 14 residues. The V end lost 1 base, the J end lost 2 bases, and 9 bases lay between the germline ends. The germline V gene has CDR1 SGHTA and CDR2 FQGTGA. The CDR3 DNA reads as TGTGCCAGCAGCTTAATTGCGTCGACCTACGAGCAGTACGTC. Amino acids: CASSLIASTYEQYV.

CDR3 sequence: CASRGPASGETQYF. Here the CDR3 DNA reads TGCGCCAGCAGAGGTCCGGCTAGCGGAGAGACCCAGTACTTC. The chain employs TRBV5-1 and TRBJ2-5, with 7 nucleotides matching TRBD2. The ends lost 5 bases at V and 4 bases at J; junction bases unmatched: 8. CDR1 and CDR2 (germline): SGHRS, YFSETQ. The CDR3 length is 14 residues.

The CDR3 DNA follows: TGTGCCAGCAGTATCGGACAGGGGCTGTACTTC. Encoded protein: CASSIGQGLYF. The chain recombines TRBV28 with TRBJ2-7; 9 bases fit TRBD1. V trimming: 5 bases; J trimming: 12 bases; junction bases outside the gene matches: 5. Germline CDR1 MDHEN, CDR2 SYDVKM. CDR3 length: 11 amino acids.

The V call is TRBV3-1 (or the pseudogene TRBV3-2), the J call TRBJ2-1; TRBD2 matches at 10 bases. This CDR3 region has 15 residues. V lost 7 bases to trimming and J lost 6 bases; unmatched junction nucleotides: 9. The germline V gene has CDR1 LGHDT and CDR2 YNNKEL (reference sequence). In nucleotides, the CDR3 is TGTGCCAGCAAAAAGGAACTAGCGGGATCCAATGAGCAGTTCTTC. It codes for CASKKELAGSNEQFF.

The rearrangement uses TRBV7-2 and TRBJ2-1; 8 nucleotides match TRBD2. J gave up 2 bases and V 3 bases, and 6 bases lay outside the gene matches. The CDR3 totals 16 residues. Looked up from germline, CDR1 is SGHTA and CDR2 is FQGNSA. CDR3 residues: CASSLTSDPTYNEQFF. The CDR3 nucleotides read TGTGCCAGCAGCTTGACTAGCGACCCTACCTACAATGAGCAGTTCTTC.

The chain joins TRBV19 to TRBJ2-1; 7 nucleotides match TRBD1. Germline CDR1 is LNHDA and CDR2 is SQIVND (reference sequence). V lost 4 bases and J lost 16; bases outside the gene matches: 13. The CDR3 sequence is 13 residues long. CDR3 residues: CASSTSNDREFFF. In nucleotides, the CDR3 is TGTGCCAGTAGTACCTCTAACGACAGGGAGTTCTTCTTC.